Presented here are 23 T cell receptor beta chains from one specimen sequenced in a study of T cells of healthy individuals. TCRdb redid the calling of the 5' RACE reads with MiXCR, one entry per CDR3 protein. The sample has around 79,000 distinct CDR3 sequences, around 5.1% seen once. The receptors here all came from a female donor in good health.

This clonotype was seen repeatedly, ten times or more. The CDR3 DNA follows: TGTGCCAGCAGCCTGGGACAGATAAAAGCCAAAAACATTCAGTACTTC. This encodes CASSLGQIKAKNIQYF. V usage is TRBV11-2 and J usage is TRBJ2-4; 7 nucleotides match TRBD1. The junction had 7 bases not matched to a gene; V was cut back by 5 bases and J by 0 bases. Per the germline V gene, CDR1 is SGHAT and CDR2 is FQNNGV. The CDR3 sequence is 16 residues long.

This clonotype was picked up a small number of times. The V call is TRBV12-3 or TRBV12-4, the J call TRBJ2-1; D uncertain. The CDR3 extends over 15 amino acids. V lost 6 bases, J lost 2 bases, and 14 bases lay in between. CDR3 coding DNA: TGTGCCAGCAGGTCGAATAGTGGACCCTACAATGAGCAGTTCTTC. Protein sequence: CASRSNSGPYNEQFF.

The chain carries TRBV28 and TRBJ2-1, with D perhaps matching TRBD1 (5 bases). CDR3 length: 14 residues. CDR1 is MDHEN and CDR2 is SYDVKM in the germline V gene. Trimming shortened V by 6 bases and J by 7 bases, and 16 bases separated the two germline ends. This CDR3 reads CASRPAGLGNEQFF. The CDR3 region has the DNA TGTGCCAGCAGGCCGGCAGGGCTAGGTAATGAGCAGTTCTTC.

This clonotype was picked up a small number of times. The V call is TRBV6-1, the J call TRBJ1-5; 7 bases are shared with TRBD1. Germline CDR1 and CDR2: MNHNS and SASEGT. V was clipped by 6 bases and J by 7 bases; unmatched bases: 12. The CDR3 runs 15 residues. The CDR3 region is CASRRGGQLNQPQHF. CDR3 sequence (DNA): TGTGCCAGCAGGAGGGGGGGACAGCTGAACCAGCCCCAGCATTTT.

This clonotype was recorded at least ten times. The rearrangement joins TRBV9 to TRBJ2-5; either TRBD1 or TRBD2 may fit D (6 bases each). CDR3 length: 15 residues. The ends were cut back, 4 bases at V and 5 bases at J, with 18 bases in the middle. Germline-derived CDR1 and CDR2 are SGDLS and YYNGEE. The CDR3 loop is CASSYRGLEGETQYF. The CDR3 nucleotides read TGTGCCAGCAGCTACCGGGGGCTAGAGGGGGAGACCCAGTACTTC.

This clonotype has more than one count but fewer than ten. The V call is TRBV6-5, the J call TRBJ1-3; D remains ambiguous. The CDR3 consists of 17 residues. Germline CDR1 reads MNHEY; CDR2 reads SVGAGI. V dropped 4 bases and J dropped 5 bases, with 21 bases sitting between them. DNA for the CDR3: TGTGCCAGCAGTTGGACCCCCCGACCCGGGAGCAGAAACACCATATATTTT. It codes for CASSWTPRPGSRNTIYF.

This clonotype occurred many times. The chain uses TRBV25-1 and TRBJ2-5; D gene ambiguous. Germline CDR1 and CDR2: MGHDK and SYGVNS. Trimming removed 4 bases from V and 5 bases from J, with 11 bases in between. The CDR3 is 13 amino acids. CDR3 sequence (DNA): TGTGCCAGCAGTGTAGGCAGGTCCGAGACCCAGTACTTC. Encoded protein: CASSVGRSETQYF.

Many counts were recorded for this clonotype. The V call is TRBV5-1, the J call TRBJ2-6; D remains unclear. This CDR3 spans 15 amino acids. The V end lost 2 bases, the J end lost 0 bases, and 6 bases lay between the germline ends. Germline CDR1 is SGHRS and CDR2 is YFSETQ. The CDR3 here is CASSLDGSGANVLTF. The CDR3 region has the DNA TGCGCCAGCAGCTTAGACGGCTCTGGGGCCAACGTCCTGACTTTC.

In this sample, this clonotype turned up many times. The chain links TRBV29-1 to TRBJ2-2; 11 bases map to TRBD2. V was pared by 7 bases and J by 4 bases, with 5 bases of the junction left unmatched. The CDR3 contains 14 residues. From germline, CDR1 is SQVTM and CDR2 ANQGSEA. This chain's CDR3 is CSAETSGGTGELFF. In DNA, the CDR3 is TGCAGCGCAGAAACTAGCGGGGGCACCGGGGAGCTGTTTTTT.

V and J are TRBV7-2 and TRBJ2-7; D could derive from TRBD1 or TRBD2 (7 bases each). CDR1 is SGHTA and CDR2 is FQGNSA in the germline V gene. This CDR3 is 14 amino acids long. Trimming left V 5 bases short and J 4 bases short, with 15 bases between. CDR3 in amino acids: CASSPGGTAYEQYF. The DNA for the CDR3 is TGTGCCAGCAGCCCCGGGGGGACAGCATACGAGCAGTACTTC.

This clonotype has a count of ten or more. The genes are TRBV5-1 and TRBJ1-1; weak D call: TRBD1 (6 bases). This CDR3 contains 14 residues. V lost 4 bases to trimming and J lost 2 bases, with 12 bases between them. Germline V CDR1 and CDR2: SGHRS, YFSETQ. The CDR3 DNA reads as TGCGCCAGCAGCCAGACAGGATATAACACTGAAGCTTTCTTT. It encodes CASSQTGYNTEAFF.

This clonotype has at least ten counts. At one boundary the junction diverges from the germline segment, which might be a read error. The V gene is TRBV5-4, the J gene TRBJ2-1, with 11 positions matching TRBD2. The CDR3 covers 16 residues. Germline CDR1 SGHNT, CDR2 YYREEE (reference sequence). Written as DNA, the CDR3 is TGTGCCAGCAGACCTGGACTAGCGGGTTCCTACGATGAGCAGTTCTTC. Amino acids: CASRPGLAGSYDEQFF.

This clonotype showed up just a few times. The chain combines TRBV6-2 or TRBV6-3 with TRBJ2-6; TRBD2 is a possible D gene (6 bases). CDR3 length equals 16 residues. V shed 6 bases and J shed 0 bases, with 12 bases lying between them. Per the germline V gene, CDR1 is MNHEY and CDR2 is SVGEGT. CDR3 nucleotides: TGTGCCAGCAGAGACGGACTAAGCTCTGGGGCCAACGTCCTGACTTTC. Amino acids: CASRDGLSSGANVLTF.

As to this clonotype: A junction end diverges from the germline sequence, so it may reflect a read error. The V gene is TRBV19, the J gene TRBJ1-5; D gene uncertain. CDR1 and CDR2 (germline): LNHDA, SQIVND (reference sequence). This CDR3 is built from 13 residues. CDR3: CASSIPKNQLQHF. For the CDR3, the DNA is TGTGCCAGTAGTATCCCTAAGAATCAGCTCCAGCATTTT.

The chain couples TRBV7-2 to TRBJ1-2; 8 bases are shared with TRBD1. The CDR3 is 14 amino acids. V trimming: 6 bases; J trimming: 5 bases; junction bases outside the gene matches: 8. The V gene's germline CDR1 is SGHTA and CDR2 FQGNSA. In DNA, the CDR3 is TGTGCCAGCAGTTCCGGGACAGGCCCTTATGGCTACACCTTC. Its protein is CASSSGTGPYGYTF.

This chain connects TRBV11-2 to TRBJ2-3, with 8 nucleotides matching TRBD1. The V gene end was trimmed by 4 bases and the J gene end by 8 bases; junction bases not matched to a gene: 5. CDR1 and CDR2 from the germline V gene are SGHAT and FQNNGV. The CDR3 totals 13 residues. For the CDR3, the DNA is TGTGCCAGCAGCTGGGGACAGGCGGGTACGCAGTATTTT. This codes for CASSWGQAGTQYF.

This clonotype appeared many times. The chain joins TRBV7-2 to TRBJ2-1; D gene uncertain. The CDR3 length is 14 residues. Per germline, CDR1 SGHTA and CDR2 FQGNSA. V was shortened by 3 bases and J by 4 bases, with 10 bases between the two germline ends. CDR3: CASSFHGAYNEQFF. The DNA for the CDR3 is TGTGCCAGCAGCTTCCACGGAGCTTACAATGAGCAGTTCTTC.

This clonotype was seen many times. This chain uses TRBV6-1 with TRBJ1-5; a possible D gene is TRBD1 (6 bases). This CDR3 region has 15 residues. V shed 0 bases and J shed 7 bases, with 13 bases lying between them. CDR1 MNHNS and CDR2 SASEGT come from the germline V gene. As DNA, the CDR3 is TGTGCCAGCAGTGAAGCGGGCGGGGGCCTGCAGCCCCAGCATTTT. Residues: CASSEAGGGLQPQHF.

This clonotype was recorded only once. Possible read error: a much larger clone is one base away. This chain connects TRBV4-2 to TRBJ2-7, with TRBD2 identical over 10 bases. This CDR3 region has 16 residues. Germline CDR1 and CDR2: LGHNA and YNFKEQ. CDR3 nucleotides: TGTGCCCGCAGCCATACGGGGGGACTAGCGAGCGACGAGCAGTACTTC. This codes for CARSHTGGLASDEQYF.

This clonotype was observed at least ten times. V is TRBV3-1 and J is TRBJ1-6; no clear D. The CDR3 spans 14 residues. Germline loops: CDR1 LGHDT, CDR2 YNNKEL (reference sequence). Trimming shortened V by 0 bases and J by 7 bases, and 7 bases separated the two germline ends. The CDR3 reads CASSQESTNSPLHF. For the CDR3, the DNA is TGTGCCAGCAGCCAAGAGAGCACGAATTCACCCCTCCACTTT. Full variable domain (missing parts from reference TRBV3-1 and TRBJ1-6): DTAVSQTPKYLVTQMGNDKSIKCEQNLGHDTMYWYKQDSKKFLKIMFSYNNKELIINETVPNRFSPKSPDKAHLNLHINSLELGDSAVYFCASSQESTNSPLHFGNGTRLTVT.

The sample holds many counts of this clonotype. The rearrangement uses TRBV9 and TRBJ2-2; no firm D call. With 4 bases removed from V and 4 bases from J, the gap between germline ends came to 14 bases. Germline V gene sequence: CDR1 SGDLS, CDR2 YYNGEE. This CDR3 is 15 amino acids long. CDR3 in amino acids: CASSSRPKGTGELFF. CDR3 sequence (DNA): TGTGCCAGCAGCTCCCGCCCCAAGGGCACCGGGGAGCTGTTTTTT. Complete variable domain (other parts from reference TRBV9 and TRBJ2-2): DSGVTQTPKHLITATGQRVTLRCSPRSGDLSVYWYQQSLDQGLQFLIQYYNGEERAKGNILERFSAQQFPDLHSELNLSSLELGDSALYFCASSSRPKGTGELFFGEGSRLTVL.

This clonotype was seen repeatedly, ten times or more. This CDR3 reads CASSRQTGNGYEQYF. CDR3 nucleotide sequence: TGTGCCAGCAGTCGACAGACAGGGAACGGATACGAGCAGTACTTC. J is TRBJ2-7 and V is TRBV12-3 or TRBV12-4; the match to TRBD1 covers 7 bases. The CDR3 runs to 15 residues. V shed 5 bases, J shed 4 bases, and the junction held 11 bases outside the gene matches.

This clonotype was picked up many times. The V and J genes are TRBV20-1 and TRBJ2-7; weak D call: TRBD2 (5 bases). The CDR3 has 14 amino acids. CDR1 is DFQATT and CDR2 is SNEGSKA in the germline V gene (reference sequence). V was trimmed by 5 bases and J by 4 bases, leaving 18 bases between them. The CDR3 DNA reads as TGCAGTGCTGCGGGTGGTGACGGGATTTACGAGCAGTACTTC. It is translated as CSAAGGDGIYEQYF.